Sequencing of this T cell receptor (beta chain) was carried out in a study of blood T cell repertoires in COVID-19. Background on the study: Samples came from the United States, Italy and Spain, spanning acute and convalescent COVID-19.

Clones were read by immunoSEQ multiplex PCR, and TCRdb kept only the in-frame ones, dropping some. The sample has more than 250,000 clones, 87% seen once. V shed 2 bases and J 4 bases; nucleotides not matched to a gene: 14. In germline, CDR1 is MDHEN, CDR2 SYDVKM. The CDR3 covers 20 residues. V gene TRBV28 combines with J gene TRBJ2-2, with 12 nucleotides matching TRBD1. Input material: PBMCs or T cells enriched from blood (not recorded which). The receptor's source is a woman aged 40 to 50 who had recovered from COVID-19. Here the CDR3 reads CASSLRDRGQLAWGTGELFF. CDR3 sequence (DNA): TGTGCCAGCAGTTTAAGGGACAGGGGGCAACTAGCATGGGGCACCGGGGAGCTGTTTTTT. Filled out from reference TRBV28 and TRBJ2-2, the complete variable domain reads DVKVTQSSRYLVKRTGEKVFLECVQDMDHENMFWYRQDPGLGLRLIYFSYDVKMKEKGDIPEGYSVSREKKERFSLILESASTNQTSMYLCASSLRDRGQLAWGTGELFFGEGSRLTVL.